The next 27 T cell receptor beta chains were all read from a single sample in a study of T cell responses to AZD1222 COVID-19 vaccine. TCRdb's table, derived via immunoSEQ multiplex PCR, lists solely in-frame clones and lacks some. The table has more than 85,000 clones, 80% to 90% seen once. Material: peripheral blood, obtained 28 days after the second AZD1222 dose. These receptors originate from an adult who received the AZD1222 COVID-19 vaccine.

This clone has a single count. Here the CDR3 reads CASSFGGLDEETQYF. The DNA of the CDR3 is TGTGCCAGCAGCTTCGGAGGGCTAGACGAAGAGACCCAGTACTTC. V usage is TRBV7-8 and J usage is TRBJ2-5; the D gene is possibly TRBD2 (6 bases). Germline-derived CDR1 and CDR2 are SGHVS and FQNEAQ. Trimming shortened V by 3 bases and J by 3 bases, and 14 bases separated the two germline ends. There are 15 residues in the CDR3.

V and J are TRBV14 and TRBJ1-2; D is uncertain. V dropped 6 bases and J dropped 4 bases, with 15 bases sitting between them. Germline lookup yields CDR1 SGHDN and CDR2 FVKESK. The CDR3 totals 14 residues. CDR3 sequence (DNA): TGTGCCAGCAGTCGAATTTCACGGCCCTATGGCTACACCTTC. This translates into CASSRISRPYGYTF.

The V gene is TRBV7-3, the J gene TRBJ2-5, with TRBD2 matching 10 bases. Germline V CDR1 and CDR2: SGHTA, FQGTGA. The CDR3 runs to 15 residues. With 8 bases clipped from V and 2 bases from J, the junction kept 8 bases outside the gene matches. In DNA, the CDR3 is TGTGCCAGCGGCCTTAGCGGGGGGTCTCAAGAGACCCAGTACTTC. It codes for CASGLSGGSQETQYF.

The chain joins TRBV19 to TRBJ2-2; 11 bases match TRBD1. The CDR3 spans 17 residues. V trimming: 7 bases; J trimming: 4 bases; junction bases outside the gene matches: 11. CDR1 is LNHDA and CDR2 is SQIVND in the germline V gene (reference sequence). CDR3 bases: TGTGCCAGTATGGGGGAATGGACAGGGGGCACCACCGGGGAGCTGTTTTTT. It specifies CASMGEWTGGTTGELFF. The entire variable domain, with the rest obtained from reference TRBV19 and TRBJ2-2, is as follows: DGGITQSPKYLFRKEGQNVTLSCEQNLNHDAMYWYRQDPGQGLRLIYYSQIVNDFQKGDIAEGYSVSREKKESFPLTVTSAQKNPTAFYLCASMGEWTGGTTGELFFGEGSRLTVL.

V is TRBV9 and J is TRBJ2-1; perhaps TRBD2 as D (6 bases). Germline CDR1 is SGDLS and CDR2 is YYNGEE. The CDR3 length is 14 residues. V lost 7 bases and J 7 bases, leaving 18 bases between the germline ends. The CDR3: CASDPWGTWNEQFF. The CDR3 nucleotides read TGTGCCAGCGATCCTTGGGGGACTTGGAATGAGCAGTTCTTC. Looking up the rest from reference TRBV9 and TRBJ2-1 gives the full variable domain: DSGVTQTPKHLITATGQRVTLRCSPRSGDLSVYWYQQSLDQGLQFLIQYYNGEERAKGNILERFSAQQFPDLHSELNLSSLELGDSALYFCASDPWGTWNEQFFGPGTRLTVL.

The V and J genes are TRBV7-2 and TRBJ1-1; a weak D match, TRBD1 (6 bases). The CDR3 totals 19 residues. V was trimmed by 5 bases and J by 0 bases, leaving 25 bases between them. In germline, CDR1 is SGHTA, CDR2 FQGNSA. CDR3 in DNA: TGTGCCAGCAGCGACTACCCTCCGGGACAAGGGGTCATGAACACTGAAGCTTTCTTT. Protein sequence: CASSDYPPGQGVMNTEAFF.

The chain carries TRBV7-8 and TRBJ2-5; no firm D call. Per the germline V gene, CDR1 is SGHVS and CDR2 is FQNEAQ. V lost 2 bases and J lost 1, with 8 bases in between. The CDR3 length is 14 residues. The CDR3 region is CASSLIQIQETQYF. The CDR3 bases are TGTGCCAGCAGCTTAATTCAGATCCAAGAGACCCAGTACTTC.

This sequence joins TRBV9 and TRBJ2-3; TRBD2 matches 7 bases. The V and J ends lost 0 bases and 1 base, in that order; junction bases with no gene match: 2. The germline CDR1 and CDR2 sequences are SGDLS and YYNGEE. The CDR3 runs 15 residues. CDR3 protein: CASSVGTRGTDTQYF. CDR3 sequence (DNA): TGTGCCAGCAGCGTAGGGACTAGGGGCACAGATACGCAGTATTTT.

The rearrangement links TRBV6-5 to TRBJ1-2, with D tentatively TRBD1 (5 bases). The CDR3 runs to 12 residues. Germline CDR1 MNHEY, CDR2 SVGAGI. Trimming stripped 3 bases from V and 6 bases from J, with 8 bases between. The CDR3 coding sequence is TGTGCCAGCAGTTATAAGGGGAATGGCTACACCTTC. This sequence encodes CASSYKGNGYTF.

The chain carries TRBV27 and TRBJ1-6; 8 bases align to TRBD1. CDR1 is MNHEY and CDR2 is SMNVEV in the germline V gene (reference sequence). After removal of 2 bases from V and 4 bases from J, the junction contained 7 bases not matched to a gene. The CDR3 covers 17 residues. This CDR3 reads CASSLVGQGVYNSPLHF. The CDR3 bases are TGTGCCAGCAGTTTAGTCGGACAGGGCGTTTATAATTCACCCCTCCACTTT.

The chain couples TRBV19 to TRBJ1-1; D remains ambiguous. This CDR3 spans 14 amino acids. Germline assignment: CDR1 LNHDA and CDR2 SQIVND (reference sequence). V lost 5 bases and J lost 2, with 12 bases in between. CDR3: CASSLASGNTEAFF. The CDR3 DNA reads TGTGCCAGTAGTCTAGCCTCCGGCAACACTGAAGCTTTCTTT.

The genes are TRBV24-1 and TRBJ1-6; D uncertain. Trimming cost V 8 bases and J 5 bases, with 9 bases left between them. This CDR3 region has 13 residues. CDR1 and CDR2 from the germline V gene are KGHDR and SFDVKD. The CDR3 bases are TGTGCCACCACAGAGATCCATAATTCACCCCTCCACTTT. Protein sequence: CATTEIHNSPLHF.

This chain joins TRBV6-5 and TRBJ2-2; TRBD1 matches at 12 bases. Germline CDR1 reads MNHEY; CDR2 reads SVGAGI. The CDR3 contains 16 residues. V dropped 0 bases and J dropped 7; count of bases not matched to a gene: 3. This chain's CDR3 is CASSYSGTGGIGELFF. Here the CDR3 DNA reads TGTGCCAGCAGTTACTCCGGGACAGGGGGCATCGGGGAGCTGTTTTTT.

This rearrangement joins TRBV11-2 to TRBJ1-3; D uncertain. Germline lookup yields CDR1 SGHAT and CDR2 FQNNGV. Trimming shortened V by 0 bases and J by 5 bases, and 8 bases separated the two germline ends. The CDR3 loop spans 14 amino acids. This CDR3 is CASSLESGRNTIYF. Here the CDR3 DNA reads TGTGCCAGCAGCTTAGAGAGTGGTAGAAACACCATATATTTT.

J is TRBJ2-6 and V is TRBV19, with 10 nucleotides matching TRBD1. Trimming removed 3 bases from V and 4 bases from J; junction bases left unmatched: 6. This CDR3 is built from 17 residues. Germline loops: CDR1 LNHDA, CDR2 SQIVND (reference sequence). CDR3 region: CASSIRQGAHGANVLTF. The DNA for the CDR3 is TGTGCCAGTAGTATCCGACAGGGGGCGCACGGGGCCAACGTCCTGACTTTC.

The CDR3 DNA reads TGCAGCGTTAAGGCGAAGGTAACCGATGAGCAGTTCTTC. This gives the protein CSVKAKVTDEQFF. This rearrangement joins TRBV29-1 to TRBJ2-1; no clear D. The CDR3 sequence is 13 residues long. Germline V gene sequence: CDR1 SQVTM, CDR2 ANQGSEA. V lost 5 bases and J lost 8, with 16 bases in between.

V and J are TRBV7-3 and TRBJ1-1; no clear D. Germline V gene sequence: CDR1 SGHTA, CDR2 FQGTGA. Trimming left V 1 base short and J 8 bases short, with 8 bases between. This CDR3 comprises 12 residues. The CDR3 nucleotides read TGTGCCAGCAGCTTAATCCGCCGGGAAGCTTTCTTT. Its protein is CASSLIRREAFF.

The chain uses TRBV29-1 and TRBJ1-2; D may be TRBD1 (5 bases). Germline V gives CDR1 SQVTM, CDR2 ANQGSEA. This CDR3 region has 13 residues. Trimming stripped 5 bases from V and 7 bases from J, with 17 bases between. CDR3 nucleotides: TGCAGCGTTTCCGGAAGTCTAAGGGGTGGCTACACCTTC. The encoded protein is CSVSGSLRGGYTF.

This clone was seen a single time. In DNA form, the CDR3 reads TGTGCCAGCTCAGCCTCCTCGACAGGTGGGAACACTGAAGCTTTCTTT. Translating it yields CASSASSTGGNTEAFF. The chain employs TRBV18 and TRBJ1-1; weak D call: TRBD1 (6 bases). The CDR3 sequence is 16 residues long. Between the trimmed V and J ends, which lost 5 bases and 1 base, there was a span of 17 bases. The germline V gene encodes CDR1 KGHSH and CDR2 LQKENI. The full variable domain, completed using reference TRBV18 and TRBJ1-1, is NAGVMQNPRHLVRRRGQEARLRCSPMKGHSHVYWYRQLPEEGLKFMVYLQKENIIDESGMPKERFSAEFPKEGPSILRIQQVVRGDSAAYFCASSASSTGGNTEAFFGQGTRLTVV.

The chain combines TRBV28 with TRBJ1-2; D is unresolved. The CDR3 is 14 residues long. From germline, CDR1 is MDHEN and CDR2 SYDVKM. V lost 5 bases and J lost 3, with 13 bases in between. CDR3 nucleotide sequence: TGTGCCAGCAGTCCTCCACGGGGTGACTATGGCTACACCTTC. Its protein product is CASSPPRGDYGYTF.

The rearrangement links TRBV5-1 to TRBJ2-1, with TRBD2 matching over 7 bases. The CDR3 consists of 15 residues. The V gene end was trimmed by 4 bases and the J gene end by 2 bases; junction bases not matched to a gene: 6. CDR1 and CDR2 (germline): SGHRS, YFSETQ. This CDR3 reads CASSPRSGTYNEQFF. CDR3 coding DNA: TGCGCCAGCAGCCCTCGAAGCGGGACCTACAATGAGCAGTTCTTC.

The genes are TRBV30 and TRBJ1-2; D gene ambiguous. The germline V and J ends were trimmed by 2 bases and 8 bases, with 9 bases remaining between them. The CDR3 sequence is 11 residues long. Germline V CDR1 and CDR2: GTSNPN, SVGIG (reference sequence). CDR3 nucleotides: TGTGCCTGGAGTTCTACAGACGGCTACACCTTC. Translating it yields CAWSSTDGYTF. Full variable domain (missing parts from reference TRBV30 and TRBJ1-2): SQTIHQWPATLVQPVGSPLSLECTVEGTSNPNLYWYRQAAGRGLQLLFYSVGIGQISSEVPQNLSASRPQDRQFILSSKKLLLSDSGFYLCAWSSTDGYTFGSGTRLTVV.

The gene calls are TRBV29-1 and TRBJ1-2, with D unclear. Germline assignment: CDR1 SQVTM and CDR2 ANQGSEA. This CDR3 has 13 residues. V was cut by 1 base and J by 0 bases, with 6 bases left in between. DNA of the CDR3: TGCAGCGTTGAAGTCCCGACTAACTATGGCTACACCTTC. This codes for CSVEVPTNYGYTF.

A few counts support this clone. This rearrangement joins TRBV25-1 to TRBJ2-7; D is unresolved. The CDR3 has 12 amino acids. Germline V gene lookup returns CDR1 MGHDK and CDR2 SYGVNS. V gave up 4 bases and J gave up 4 bases, with 8 bases separating them. The CDR3 DNA reads as TGTGCCAGCAGTGTGTACAGTTACGAGCAGTACTTC. This translates into CASSVYSYEQYF.

The chain has TRBV2 and TRBJ2-7; 9 bases align to TRBD2. Germline loops: CDR1 SNHLY, CDR2 FYNNEI. Trimming at V came to 2 bases and at J to 2 bases, leaving 4 bases not matched to a gene. CDR3 length: 15 residues. In DNA form, the CDR3 reads TGTGCCAGCAGTGAATGGGCTAGCGGGGCCTACGAGCAGTACTTC. It yields the protein CASSEWASGAYEQYF.

The chain's CDR3 is CASRDRDSPLHF. The CDR3 DNA follows: TGTGCCAGCCGGGACAGGGATTCACCCCTCCACTTT. The chain recombines TRBV19 with TRBJ1-6, with 9 nucleotides matching TRBD1. The germline gives CDR1 LNHDA, CDR2 SQIVND (reference sequence). This CDR3 contains 12 residues. With V trimmed by 9 bases and J by 8 bases, 2 bases remained unmatched.

The V call is TRBV25-1, the J call TRBJ2-2, with TRBD1 matching 11 bases. Germline V lookup: CDR1 MGHDK, CDR2 SYGVNS. Losses at the gene ends were 4 bases for V and 8 bases for J; bases not matched to a gene: 6. This CDR3 contains 15 residues. DNA of the CDR3: TGTGCCAGCAGTGCGGACAGGGGGCGAGTTGGGGAGCTGTTTTTT. Protein sequence: CASSADRGRVGELFF.